These 26 T cell receptor beta chains originate from one sample sequenced in a study of T cell responses to AZD1222 COVID-19 vaccine. The repertoire was sequenced with immunoSEQ multiplex PCR; TCRdb's copy has only in-frame clones and lacks some. The sample includes approximately 84,000 clones, approximately 92% seen only once; the top ten take 2% to 2.5%. The source material was peripheral blood, sampled 28 days after the second AZD1222 dose. These receptors came from an adult who received the AZD1222 COVID-19 vaccine.

This clone was counted once. The chain carries TRBV29-1 and TRBJ2-1; D is unresolved. The V gene's germline CDR1 is SQVTM and CDR2 ANQGSEA. V was cut by 4 bases and J by 0 bases, with 10 bases left in between. This CDR3 contains 14 residues. This chain's CDR3 is CSVVVRDSYNEQFF. CDR3 bases: TGCAGCGTTGTAGTACGTGACTCCTACAATGAGCAGTTCTTC.

The V and J genes are TRBV20-1 and TRBJ1-2, with D perhaps TRBD1 (6 bases). The CDR3 extends over 16 amino acids. Trimming pared 3 bases from V and 1 base from J, leaving 18 bases between. CDR1 and CDR2 (germline): DFQATT, SNEGSKA (reference sequence). CDR3 sequence reads: CSASSGGQGYNYGYTF. The CDR3, as DNA: TGCAGTGCTAGTTCTGGGGGCCAGGGTTATAACTATGGCTACACCTTC.

The gene calls are TRBV7-9 and TRBJ1-1; D gene unclear. Germline V CDR1 and CDR2: SEHNR, FQNEAQ (reference sequence). This CDR3 is 13 amino acids long. Trimming cost V 3 bases and J 0 bases, with 5 bases left between them. Here the CDR3 reads CASSFSLNTEAFF. Here the CDR3 DNA reads TGTGCCAGCAGCTTCTCCCTGAACACTGAAGCTTTCTTT.

The chain combines TRBV7-9 with TRBJ2-3; 9 bases line up with TRBD2. Unmatched junction bases numbered 20, after V lost 7 bases and J lost 3 bases. This CDR3 comprises 19 residues. The V gene's germline CDR1 is SEHNR and CDR2 FQNEAQ (reference sequence). The CDR3 DNA reads as TGTGCCAGCATCCCCGTCGGCGTTAGCGGGGGCAGGGGAACAGATACGCAGTATTTT. Translated: CASIPVGVSGGRGTDTQYF.

The chain is built from TRBV4-3 and TRBJ1-5; 7 nucleotides align to TRBD1. V was pared by 0 bases and J by 6 bases, with 5 bases of the junction left unmatched. The CDR3 contains 15 residues. Germline V lookup: CDR1 LGHNA, CDR2 YSLEER. The CDR3 DNA reads TGCGCCAGCAGCCAAGATCTTGGACAGGTTCAGCCCCAGCATTTT. Its translation is CASSQDLGQVQPQHF.

The CDR3 DNA is TGTGCCAGCAGTGATACTAGCGGGGCCGCTTTAGCCAAAAACATTCAGTACTTC. Residues: CASSDTSGAALAKNIQYF. The J gene is TRBJ2-4, the V gene TRBV2; 10 bases line up with TRBD2. Germline values: CDR1 SNHLY, CDR2 FYNNEI. The length of the CDR3 is 18 residues. V was clipped by 3 bases and J by 0 bases; unmatched bases: 8.

The sample holds one count of this clone. CDR3 coding DNA: TGTGCTAGTGGGGCGGGAAACTACAATGAGCAGTTCTTC. Protein product: CASGAGNYNEQFF. The chain is built from TRBV12-5 and TRBJ2-1, with D perhaps TRBD2 (6 bases). The germline gives CDR1 LGHNT, CDR2 FRNRAP. The CDR3 has 13 residues. Trimming shortened V by 6 bases and J by 3 bases, and 9 bases separated the two germline ends.

This sequence joins TRBV19 and TRBJ1-5; no definite D call. The V end lost 2 bases, the J end lost 2 bases, and 10 bases lay between the germline ends. CDR3 length: 15 amino acids. CDR1 LNHDA and CDR2 SQIVND come from the germline V gene (reference sequence). The CDR3, as DNA: TGTGCCAGTAGTATACAACCGGTGGGCAATCAGCCCCAGCATTTT. It specifies CASSIQPVGNQPQHF.

The chain joins TRBV5-1 to TRBJ2-3; 8 nucleotides line up with TRBD2. Germline CDR1 is SGHRS and CDR2 is YFSETQ. CDR3 length: 14 residues. With 2 bases clipped from V and 2 bases from J, the junction kept 1 base outside the gene matches. CDR3 sequence (DNA): TGCGCCAGCAGCTTTGGACTAGCCACAGATACGCAGTATTTT. Protein: CASSFGLATDTQYF.

The chain combines TRBV4-1 with TRBJ2-1, with 12 bases identical to TRBD2. Germline V lookup: CDR1 MGHRA, CDR2 YSYEKL. This CDR3 has 16 amino acids. V shed 3 bases, J shed 3 bases, and the junction held 3 bases outside the gene matches. CDR3 in DNA: TGCGCCAGCAGCCAGGGACTAGCGGGTTACTACAATGAGCAGTTCTTC. It codes for CASSQGLAGYYNEQFF.

The chain joins TRBV7-3 to TRBJ2-2; TRBD1 matches 9 bases. CDR1 is SGHTA, CDR2 FQGTGA, per germline. V lost 8 bases, J lost 8 bases, and 18 bases stayed unmatched. The CDR3 length is 17 residues. CDR3 nucleotides: TGTGCCAGCGGTTATCTTGGCACAGGGGGCGCTTATGGGGAGCTGTTTTTT. As protein: CASGYLGTGGAYGELFF.

The rearrangement joins TRBV2 to TRBJ2-7; D not resolved. Trimming removed 2 bases at V and 3 bases at J, with 2 bases between. This CDR3 is 11 amino acids long. From germline, CDR1 is SNHLY and CDR2 FYNNEI. CDR3 nucleotide sequence: TGTGCCAGCAGTGAAATCTACGAGCAGTACTTC. Amino acids: CASSEIYEQYF. The full variable domain, completed using reference TRBV2 and TRBJ2-7, is EPEVTQTPSHQVTQMGQEVILRCVPISNHLYFYWYRQILGQKVEFLVSFYNNEISEKSEIFDDQFSVERPDGSNFTLKIRSTKLEDSAMYFCASSEIYEQYFGPGTRLTVT.

The chain recombines TRBV9 with TRBJ2-1; D possibly corresponds to TRBD2 (5 bases). This CDR3 has 16 amino acids. The V and J ends lost 3 bases and 2 bases respectively, with 15 bases between them. Germline CDR1 and CDR2: SGDLS and YYNGEE. In DNA form, the CDR3 reads TGTGCCAGCAGCGCGATACTAGTGGCGGCCTACAATGAGCAGTTCTTC. Its translation: CASSAILVAAYNEQFF.

The gene calls are TRBV19 and TRBJ2-5; a possible D gene is TRBD2 (5 bases). This CDR3 has 14 residues. V lost 6 bases and J 4 bases, leaving 15 bases between the germline ends. Germline V lookup: CDR1 LNHDA, CDR2 SQIVND (reference sequence). The CDR3 bases are TGTGCCAGTAGCTCGCGGGCTTTCCTAGAGACCCAGTACTTC. The encoded protein is CASSSRAFLETQYF.

The V and J genes are TRBV7-9 and TRBJ1-5, with 10 bases fitting TRBD1. Germline V gives CDR1 SEHNR, CDR2 FQNEAQ (reference sequence). The V gene end was trimmed by 4 bases and the J gene end by 9 bases; junction bases not matched to a gene: 6. The CDR3 has 14 amino acids. The CDR3 loop reads CASSSTDRGGPQHF. CDR3 nucleotide sequence: TGTGCCAGCAGCTCTACGGACAGGGGGGGGCCCCAGCATTTT.

The genes are TRBV7-3 and TRBJ1-6, with a possible D match to TRBD1 (6 bases). The CDR3 runs 13 residues. Trimming removed 4 bases from V and 10 bases from J, with 11 bases in between. In germline, CDR1 is SGHTA, CDR2 FQGTGA. The CDR3 reads CASSSGGASPLHF. CDR3 bases: TGTGCCAGCAGCTCTGGGGGCGCATCACCCCTCCACTTT.

The chain recombines TRBV20-1 with TRBJ2-3, with 7 bases identical to TRBD2. V was pared by 3 bases and J by 2 bases, with 8 bases of the junction left unmatched. Germline CDR1 and CDR2: DFQATT and SNEGSKA (reference sequence). The CDR3 covers 15 residues. CDR3 sequence reads: CSASRASGLTDTQYF. The CDR3 coding sequence is TGCAGTGCTAGTCGGGCTAGCGGTCTCACAGATACGCAGTATTTT.

This rearrangement joins TRBV19 to TRBJ1-3, with TRBD1 matching 10 bases. The CDR3 totals 17 residues. Germline V gives CDR1 LNHDA, CDR2 SQIVND (reference sequence). Germline trimming cut 3 bases from V and 1 base from J; bases unmatched to any gene: 6. The CDR3 sequence is CASSIGDRGLSGNTIYF. CDR3 DNA: TGTGCCAGTAGTATCGGGGACAGGGGACTTTCTGGAAACACCATATATTTT.

This chain uses TRBV6-2 or TRBV6-3 with TRBJ2-7, with D unresolved. The germline gives CDR1 MNHEY, CDR2 SVGEGT. The CDR3 is 15 amino acids. Trimming took off 0 bases at V and 0 bases at J, with 9 bases between the two ends. CDR3 region: CASSYSTRSSYEQYF. In nucleotides, the CDR3 is TGTGCCAGCAGTTACTCGACTCGGAGCTCCTACGAGCAGTACTTC.

CDR3 region: CASSKRQSGSYGYTF. The CDR3 region has the DNA TGTGCCAGCAGTAAACGACAGAGTGGTAGCTATGGCTACACCTTC. The chain carries TRBV6-2 or TRBV6-3 and TRBJ1-2, with D tentatively TRBD1 (5 bases). Looked up from germline, CDR1 is MNHEY and CDR2 is SVGEGT. Trimming took off 5 bases at V and 4 bases at J, with 17 bases between the two ends. The CDR3 contains 15 residues.

The chain has TRBV6-8 and TRBJ2-5; D is perhaps TRBD1 (5 bases). The CDR3 is 15 residues long. Trimming took 9 bases from V and 4 from J, leaving 21 bases between them. Germline CDR1 MNHGY, CDR2 SAAAGT. CDR3 region: CASFNTGRARETQYF. CDR3 nucleotides: TGTGCCAGTTTTAACACCGGCAGGGCTCGAGAGACCCAGTACTTC.

A single count supports this clone. The V and J genes are TRBV5-4 and TRBJ1-3; D is unresolved. Germline V gives CDR1 SGHNT, CDR2 YYREEE (reference sequence). The length of the CDR3 is 12 residues. V lost 0 bases, J lost 4 bases, and 2 bases lay in between. The CDR3 DNA follows: TGTGCCAGCAGCTTGGGCGGAAACACCATATATTTT. Translation: CASSLGGNTIYF.

The chain has TRBV7-3 and TRBJ2-7; TRBD2 matches at 7 bases. Losses at the gene ends were 7 bases for V and 2 bases for J; bases not matched to a gene: 11. The CDR3 is made up of 15 amino acids. Per germline, CDR1 SGHTA and CDR2 FQGTGA. CDR3 protein: CASTPPGRTTYEQYF. The CDR3, as DNA: TGTGCCAGCACCCCGCCCGGGAGGACCACCTACGAGCAGTACTTC. The full variable domain, rest sourced from reference TRBV7-3 and TRBJ2-7, is GAGVSQTPSNKVTEKGKYVELRCDPISGHTALYWYRQSLGQGPEFLIYFQGTGAADDSGLPNDRFFAVRPEGSVSTLKIQRTERGDSAVYLCASTPPGRTTYEQYFGPGTRLTVT.

CDR3 amino acids: CASSVAGIFSGNTIYF. The CDR3 nucleotides read TGTGCCAGCAGCGTAGCTGGGATATTCTCTGGAAACACCATATATTTT. The chain employs TRBV9 and TRBJ1-3; D is ambiguous. This CDR3 has 16 amino acids. V dropped 0 bases and J dropped 0 bases, with 10 bases sitting between them. Germline lookup yields CDR1 SGDLS and CDR2 YYNGEE.

V and J are TRBV19 and TRBJ2-1; D perhaps matches TRBD2 (6 bases). V gave up 3 bases and J gave up 10 bases, with 16 bases separating them. CDR1 is LNHDA and CDR2 is SQIVND in the germline V gene (reference sequence). The CDR3 is 14 residues long. CDR3 in amino acids: CASSIWDFREEQFF. CDR3 coding DNA: TGTGCCAGTAGTATCTGGGACTTCCGAGAGGAGCAGTTCTTC.

This rearrangement joins TRBV5-1 to TRBJ1-2, with 8 bases that match TRBD1. The J segment lost 0 bases and the V segment lost 8 bases, leaving 9 bases of the junction unmatched. This CDR3 is 15 amino acids long. Germline CDR1 reads SGHRS; CDR2 reads YFSETQ. CDR3 sequence reads: CARNGTGPSNYGYTF. CDR3 DNA sequence: TGCGCCAGAAACGGGACAGGACCTTCTAACTATGGCTACACCTTC. Using reference TRBV5-1 and TRBJ1-2 for the parts outside the CDR3, the full variable domain is KAGVTQTPRYLIKTRGQQVTLSCSPISGHRSVSWYQQTPGQGLQFLFEYFSETQRNKGNFPGRFSGRQFSNSRSEMNVSTLELGDSALYLCARNGTGPSNYGYTFGSGTRLTVV.